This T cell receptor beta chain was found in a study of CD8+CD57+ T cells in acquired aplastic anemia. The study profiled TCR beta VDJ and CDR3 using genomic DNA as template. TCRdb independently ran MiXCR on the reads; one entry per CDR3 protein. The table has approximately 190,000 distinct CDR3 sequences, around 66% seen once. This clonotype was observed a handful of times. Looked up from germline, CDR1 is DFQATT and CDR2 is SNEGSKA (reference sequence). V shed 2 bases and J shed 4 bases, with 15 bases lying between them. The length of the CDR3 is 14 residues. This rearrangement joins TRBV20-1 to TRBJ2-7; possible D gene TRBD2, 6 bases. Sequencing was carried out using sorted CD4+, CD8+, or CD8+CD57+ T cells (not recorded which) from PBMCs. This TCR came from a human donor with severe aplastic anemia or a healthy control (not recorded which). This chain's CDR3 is CSARNQDYTYEQYF. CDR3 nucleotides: TGCAGTGCTAGAAATCAGGACTACACTTACGAGCAGTACTTC.